This T cell receptor beta chain was recorded in a study of T cell responses to AZD1222 COVID-19 vaccine. Looking at the study overall: Second-dose timings of about 4 or about 12 weeks were pooled.

Study-level findings and limits: Sampled repertoires all dated from after the peak T cell response. Donors, mostly white British, included more females; clonal diversity was possibly underestimated. Along spike, vaccine-associated CD4 TCRs were found throughout, with dominance at 160-218 and 743-854.

Assay used: immunoSEQ multiplex PCR; TCRdb lists only in-frame clones, some missing. The sample lists some 100,000 clones; more than 75% were seen once. In its sample, this clone was seen once. Its antigen is undetermined. V lost 0 bases and J lost 3; bases outside the gene matches: 5. The CDR3 is 15 amino acids. Germline values: CDR1 MNHEY, CDR2 SVGAGI. This sequence originates from an adult in good health. This chain uses TRBV6-5 with TRBJ2-7, with TRBD1 identical over 7 bases. Sequences were derived from peripheral blood, sampled on day 0 of AZD1222 vaccination. CDR3 in amino acids: CASSYSRAGGYEQYF. CDR3 DNA sequence: TGTGCCAGCAGTTACTCGAGGGCAGGGGGCTACGAGCAGTACTTC.